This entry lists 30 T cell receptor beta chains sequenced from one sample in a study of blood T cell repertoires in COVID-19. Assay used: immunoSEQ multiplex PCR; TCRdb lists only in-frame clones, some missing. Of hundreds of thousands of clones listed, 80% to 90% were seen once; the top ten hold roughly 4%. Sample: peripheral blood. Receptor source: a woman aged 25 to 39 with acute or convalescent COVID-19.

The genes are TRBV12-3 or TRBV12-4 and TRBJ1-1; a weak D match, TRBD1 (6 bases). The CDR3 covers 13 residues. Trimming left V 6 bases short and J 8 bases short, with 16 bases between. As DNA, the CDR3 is TGTGCCAGCAGCATAGGGGGTCTCATAGAAGCTTTCTTT. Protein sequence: CASSIGGLIEAFF.

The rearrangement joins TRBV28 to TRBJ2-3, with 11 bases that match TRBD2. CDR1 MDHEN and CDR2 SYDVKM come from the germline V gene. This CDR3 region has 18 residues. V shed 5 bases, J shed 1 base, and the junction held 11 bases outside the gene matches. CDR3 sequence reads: CASSPLVAGGYGTDTQYF. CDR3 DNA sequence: TGTGCCAGCAGTCCTCTGGTAGCGGGGGGGTACGGCACAGATACGCAGTATTTT. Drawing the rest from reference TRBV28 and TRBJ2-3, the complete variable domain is DVKVTQSSRYLVKRTGEKVFLECVQDMDHENMFWYRQDPGLGLRLIYFSYDVKMKEKGDIPEGYSVSREKKERFSLILESASTNQTSMYLCASSPLVAGGYGTDTQYFGPGTRLTVL.

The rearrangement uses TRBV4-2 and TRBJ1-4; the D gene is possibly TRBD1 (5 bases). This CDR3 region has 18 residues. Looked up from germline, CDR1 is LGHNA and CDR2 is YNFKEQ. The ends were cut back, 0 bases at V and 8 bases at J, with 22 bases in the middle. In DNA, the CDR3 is TGTGCCAGCAGCCAAGATGAAGGGGCCGGACTAATAGGCGAAAAACTGTTTTTT. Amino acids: CASSQDEGAGLIGEKLFF.

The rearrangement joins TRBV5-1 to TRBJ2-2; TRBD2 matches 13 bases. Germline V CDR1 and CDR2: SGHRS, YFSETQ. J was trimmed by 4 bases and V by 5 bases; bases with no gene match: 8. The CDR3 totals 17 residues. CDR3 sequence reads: CASRELAGGLGTGELFF. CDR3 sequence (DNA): TGCGCCAGCAGAGAACTAGCGGGGGGGCTCGGCACCGGGGAGCTGTTTTTT.

The CDR3 coding sequence is TGTGCCAGTAGTATTGCCAGTACATTGACTAATGAAAAACTGTTTTTT. Protein product: CASSIASTLTNEKLFF. This sequence joins TRBV19 and TRBJ1-4; D is ambiguous. The CDR3 length is 16 residues. V was cut by 3 bases and J by 2 bases, with 13 bases left in between. The germline V gene encodes CDR1 LNHDA and CDR2 SQIVND (reference sequence). The whole variable domain, filled in from reference TRBV19 and TRBJ1-4, reads DGGITQSPKYLFRKEGQNVTLSCEQNLNHDAMYWYRQDPGQGLRLIYYSQIVNDFQKGDIAEGYSVSREKKESFPLTVTSAQKNPTAFYLCASSIASTLTNEKLFFGSGTQLSVL.

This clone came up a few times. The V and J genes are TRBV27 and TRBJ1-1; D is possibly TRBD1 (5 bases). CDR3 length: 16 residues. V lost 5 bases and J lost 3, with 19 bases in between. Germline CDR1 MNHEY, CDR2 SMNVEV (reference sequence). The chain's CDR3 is CASSRGAGLTHTEAFF. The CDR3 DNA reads TGTGCCAGCAGTAGAGGAGCAGGGTTAACGCACACTGAAGCTTTCTTT.

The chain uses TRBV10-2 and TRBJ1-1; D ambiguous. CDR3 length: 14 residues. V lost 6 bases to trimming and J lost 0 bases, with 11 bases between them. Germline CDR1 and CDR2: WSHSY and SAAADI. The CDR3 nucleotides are TGCGCCAGCAGCCCGCAAGCGATGAACACTGAAGCTTTCTTT. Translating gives CASSPQAMNTEAFF.

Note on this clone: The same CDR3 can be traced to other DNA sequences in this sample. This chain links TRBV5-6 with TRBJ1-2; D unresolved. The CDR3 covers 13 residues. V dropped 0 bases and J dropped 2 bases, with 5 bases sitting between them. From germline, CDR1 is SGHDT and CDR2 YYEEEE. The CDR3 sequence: CASSLGGNYGYTF. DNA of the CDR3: TGTGCCAGCAGCTTGGGCGGAAACTATGGCTACACCTTC. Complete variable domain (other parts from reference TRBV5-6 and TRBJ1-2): DAGVTQSPTHLIKTRGQQVTLRCSPKSGHDTVSWYQQALGQGPQFIFQYYEEEERQRGNFPDRFSGHQFPNYSSELNVNALLLGDSALYLCASSLGGNYGYTFGSGTRLTVV.

The CDR3 nucleotides are TGCGCCAGCAGCTTCGGGACAGGGTATTCACCCCTCCACTTT. Its translation: CASSFGTGYSPLHF. This sequence joins TRBV5-1 and TRBJ1-6; 9 nucleotides align to TRBD1. Germline CDR1 and CDR2: SGHRS and YFSETQ. J was trimmed by 8 bases and V by 2 bases; bases with no gene match: 2. The CDR3 length is 14 residues.

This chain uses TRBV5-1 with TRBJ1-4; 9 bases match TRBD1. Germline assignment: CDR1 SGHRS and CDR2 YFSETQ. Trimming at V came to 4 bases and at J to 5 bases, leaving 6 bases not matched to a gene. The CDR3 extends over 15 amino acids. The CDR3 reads CASSVTGGWNEKLFF. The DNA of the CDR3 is TGCGCCAGCAGCGTGACAGGGGGGTGGAATGAAAAACTGTTTTTT.

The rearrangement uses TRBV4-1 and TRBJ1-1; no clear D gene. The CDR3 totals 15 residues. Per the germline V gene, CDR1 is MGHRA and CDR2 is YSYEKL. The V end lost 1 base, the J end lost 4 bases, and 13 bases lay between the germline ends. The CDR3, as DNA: TGCGCCAGCAGCCAAGCTTTGTTGGCCACCACTGAAGCTTTCTTT. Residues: CASSQALLATTEAFF.

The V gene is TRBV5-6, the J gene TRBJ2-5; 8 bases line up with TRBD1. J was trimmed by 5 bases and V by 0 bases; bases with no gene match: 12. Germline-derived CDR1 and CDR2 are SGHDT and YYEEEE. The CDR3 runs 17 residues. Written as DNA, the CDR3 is TGTGCCAGCAGCTTGGTTATCGGACAGGGATCACGGGAGACCCAGTACTTC. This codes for CASSLVIGQGSRETQYF.

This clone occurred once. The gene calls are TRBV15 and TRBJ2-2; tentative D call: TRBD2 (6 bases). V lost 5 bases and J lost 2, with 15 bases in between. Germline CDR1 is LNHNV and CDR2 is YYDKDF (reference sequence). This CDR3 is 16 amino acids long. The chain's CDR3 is CATSGGGVLNTGELFF. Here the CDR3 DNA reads TGTGCCACCAGCGGCGGCGGGGTATTAAACACCGGGGAGCTGTTTTTT.

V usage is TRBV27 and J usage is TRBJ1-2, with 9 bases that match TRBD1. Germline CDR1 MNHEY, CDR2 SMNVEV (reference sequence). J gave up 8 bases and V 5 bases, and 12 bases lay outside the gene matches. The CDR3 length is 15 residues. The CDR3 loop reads CASSQKPTGGEGYTF. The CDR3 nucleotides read TGTGCCAGCAGTCAGAAACCCACAGGGGGCGAGGGCTACACCTTC.

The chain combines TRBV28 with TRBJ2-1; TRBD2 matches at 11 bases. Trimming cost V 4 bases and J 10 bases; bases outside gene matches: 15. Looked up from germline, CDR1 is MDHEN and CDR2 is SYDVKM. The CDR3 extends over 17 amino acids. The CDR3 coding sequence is TGTGCCAGCAGTTCCATTAGCGGGGGGGCCTTCTTTCGAGAGCAGTTCTTC. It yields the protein CASSSISGGAFFREQFF.

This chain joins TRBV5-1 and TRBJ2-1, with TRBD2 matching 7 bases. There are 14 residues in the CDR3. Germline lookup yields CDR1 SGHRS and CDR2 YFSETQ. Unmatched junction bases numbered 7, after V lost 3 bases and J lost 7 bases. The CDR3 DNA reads TGCGCCAGCAGCTGGACGGGGGGTGTAAATGAGCAGTTCTTC. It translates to CASSWTGGVNEQFF.

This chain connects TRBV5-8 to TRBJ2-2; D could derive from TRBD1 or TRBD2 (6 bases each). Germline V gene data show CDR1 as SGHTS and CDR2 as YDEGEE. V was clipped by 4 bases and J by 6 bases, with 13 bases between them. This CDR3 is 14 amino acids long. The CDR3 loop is CASSLGGYAGELFF. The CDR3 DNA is TGTGCCAGCAGCCTGGGGGGCTACGCCGGGGAGCTGTTTTTT.

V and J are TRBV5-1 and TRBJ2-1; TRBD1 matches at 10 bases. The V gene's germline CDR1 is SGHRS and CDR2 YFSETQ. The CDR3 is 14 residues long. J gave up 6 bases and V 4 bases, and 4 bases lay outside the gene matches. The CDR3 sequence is CASSPGQGINEQFF. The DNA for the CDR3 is TGCGCCAGCAGCCCGGGACAGGGGATCAATGAGCAGTTCTTC. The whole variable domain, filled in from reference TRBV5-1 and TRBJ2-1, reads KAGVTQTPRYLIKTRGQQVTLSCSPISGHRSVSWYQQTPGQGLQFLFEYFSETQRNKGNFPGRFSGRQFSNSRSEMNVSTLELGDSALYLCASSPGQGINEQFFGPGTRLTVL.

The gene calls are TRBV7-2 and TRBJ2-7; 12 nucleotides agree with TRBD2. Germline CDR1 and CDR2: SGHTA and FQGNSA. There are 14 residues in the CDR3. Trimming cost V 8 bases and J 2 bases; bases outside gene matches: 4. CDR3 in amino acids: CASRRLAGAYEQYF. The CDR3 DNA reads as TGTGCCAGCCGTCGACTAGCGGGGGCCTACGAGCAGTACTTC.

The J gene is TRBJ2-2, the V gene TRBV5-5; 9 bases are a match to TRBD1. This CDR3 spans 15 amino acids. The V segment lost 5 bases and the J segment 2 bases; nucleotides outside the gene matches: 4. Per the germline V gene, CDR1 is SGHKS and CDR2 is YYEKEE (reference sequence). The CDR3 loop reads CASSPTGGNTGELFF. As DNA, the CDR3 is TGTGCCAGCAGTCCAACAGGGGGCAACACCGGGGAGCTGTTTTTT.

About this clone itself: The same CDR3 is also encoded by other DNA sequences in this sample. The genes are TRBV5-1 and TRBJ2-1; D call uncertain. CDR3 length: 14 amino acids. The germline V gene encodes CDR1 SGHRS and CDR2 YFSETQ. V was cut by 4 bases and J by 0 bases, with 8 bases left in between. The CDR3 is CASSAGDSYNEQFF. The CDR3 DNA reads TGCGCCAGCAGCGCAGGTGACTCCTACAATGAGCAGTTCTTC.

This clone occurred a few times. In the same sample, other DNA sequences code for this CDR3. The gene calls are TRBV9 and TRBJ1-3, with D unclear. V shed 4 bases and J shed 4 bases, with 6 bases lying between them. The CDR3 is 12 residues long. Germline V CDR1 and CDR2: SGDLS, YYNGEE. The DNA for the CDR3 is TGTGCCAGCAGCCCCCGGGGAAACACCATATATTTT. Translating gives CASSPRGNTIYF.

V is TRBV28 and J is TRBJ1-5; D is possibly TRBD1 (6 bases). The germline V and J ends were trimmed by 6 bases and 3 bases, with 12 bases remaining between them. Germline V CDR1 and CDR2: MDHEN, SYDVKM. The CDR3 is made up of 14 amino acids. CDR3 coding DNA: TGTGCCAGCAGCCTTGGACAGATCAATCAGCCCCAGCATTTT. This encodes CASSLGQINQPQHF.

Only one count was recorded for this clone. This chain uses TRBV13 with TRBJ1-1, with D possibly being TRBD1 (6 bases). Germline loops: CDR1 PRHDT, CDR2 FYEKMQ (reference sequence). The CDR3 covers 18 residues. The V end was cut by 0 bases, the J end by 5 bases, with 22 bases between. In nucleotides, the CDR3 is TGTGCCAGCAGCTTAGGCGACCTCGCCAGGGGTTCGGGTACTGAAGCTTTCTTT. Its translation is CASSLGDLARGSGTEAFF. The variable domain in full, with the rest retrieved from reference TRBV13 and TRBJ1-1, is AAGVIQSPRHLIKEKRETATLKCYPIPRHDTVYWYQQGPGQDPQFLISFYEKMQSDKGSIPDRFSAQQFSDYHSELNMSSLELGDSALYFCASSLGDLARGSGTEAFFGQGTRLTVV.

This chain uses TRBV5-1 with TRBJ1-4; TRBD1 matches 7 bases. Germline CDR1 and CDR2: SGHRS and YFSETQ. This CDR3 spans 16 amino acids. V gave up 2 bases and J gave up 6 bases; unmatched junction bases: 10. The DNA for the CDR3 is TGCGCCAGCAGCTTAGGGGACAGTTTAGCTTATGAAAAACTGTTTTTT. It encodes CASSLGDSLAYEKLFF.

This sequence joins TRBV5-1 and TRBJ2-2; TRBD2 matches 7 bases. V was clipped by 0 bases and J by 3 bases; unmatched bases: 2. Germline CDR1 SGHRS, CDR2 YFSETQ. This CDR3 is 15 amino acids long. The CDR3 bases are TGCGCCAGCAGCTTGGTGCTAGCGGACACCGGGGAGCTGTTTTTT. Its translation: CASSLVLADTGELFF. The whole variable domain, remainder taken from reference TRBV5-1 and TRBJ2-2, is KAGVTQTPRYLIKTRGQQVTLSCSPISGHRSVSWYQQTPGQGLQFLFEYFSETQRNKGNFPGRFSGRQFSNSRSEMNVSTLELGDSALYLCASSLVLADTGELFFGEGSRLTVL.

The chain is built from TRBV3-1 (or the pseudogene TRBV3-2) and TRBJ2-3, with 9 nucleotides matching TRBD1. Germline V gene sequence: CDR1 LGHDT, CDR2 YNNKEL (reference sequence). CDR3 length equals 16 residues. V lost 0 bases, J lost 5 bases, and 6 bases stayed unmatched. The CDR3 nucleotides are TGTGCCAGCAGCCAAGAACTGACAGGGGGTCGAGATACGCAGTATTTT. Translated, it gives CASSQELTGGRDTQYF.

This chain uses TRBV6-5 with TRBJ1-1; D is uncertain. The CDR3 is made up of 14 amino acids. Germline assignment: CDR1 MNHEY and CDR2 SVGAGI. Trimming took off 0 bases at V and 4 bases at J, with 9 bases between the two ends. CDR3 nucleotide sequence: TGTGCCAGCAGTTACTCCCCCAAGCTCACTGAAGCTTTCTTT. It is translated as CASSYSPKLTEAFF.

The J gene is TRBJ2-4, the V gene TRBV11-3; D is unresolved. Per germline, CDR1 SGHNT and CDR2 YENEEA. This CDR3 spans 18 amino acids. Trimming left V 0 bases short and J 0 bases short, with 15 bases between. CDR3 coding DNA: TGTGCCAGCAGCTTAGAGTACTTCAATAAACCAGCCAAAAACATTCAGTACTTC. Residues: CASSLEYFNKPAKNIQYF.

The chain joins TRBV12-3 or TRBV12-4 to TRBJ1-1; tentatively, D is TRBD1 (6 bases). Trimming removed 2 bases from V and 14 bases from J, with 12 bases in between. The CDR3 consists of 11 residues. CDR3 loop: CASSLRGAPFF. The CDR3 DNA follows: TGTGCCAGCAGTTTACGGGGGGCCCCCTTCTTT.